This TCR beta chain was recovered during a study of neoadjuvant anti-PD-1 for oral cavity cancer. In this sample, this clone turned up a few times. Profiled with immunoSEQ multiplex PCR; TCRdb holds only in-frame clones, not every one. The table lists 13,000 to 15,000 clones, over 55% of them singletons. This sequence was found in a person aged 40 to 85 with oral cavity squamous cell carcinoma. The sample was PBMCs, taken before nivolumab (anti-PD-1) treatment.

The CDR3 DNA follows: TGTGCCAGCAGCTCCGGGACGGTCTATAACGGCTACACCTTC. Encoded protein: CASSSGTVYNGYTF. The rearrangement joins TRBV7-9 to TRBJ1-2; maybe TRBD1 (5 bases). The CDR3 runs to 14 residues. Germline V gene lookup returns CDR1 SEHNR and CDR2 FQNEAQ (reference sequence). The V gene lost 4 bases and the J gene lost 8 bases, with 17 bases spanning the gap.